A selection of T cell receptor beta chains follows, all from one sample in a study of blood T cell repertoires in COVID-19. The assay was immunoSEQ multiplex PCR, and TCRdb's table has in-frame clones only and misses some. The repertoire has some 23,000 clones, over 80% of them found once; the top ten carry approximately 64%. Sample: peripheral blood. The receptors were sampled from a woman older than 75 with acute or convalescent COVID-19. CDR3s include the opening cysteine and the closing phenylalanine or tryptophan. D genes are given only for firm matches. Size is omitted from some rows. Given values are once, few, many or a class for expanded clones.

D: -; V: TRBV7-8; size: -; length: 12; J: TRBJ2-7; CDR3: CASSLAANEQYF; DNA: TGTGCCAGCAGCTTAGCAGCTAACGAGCAGTACTTC
D: -; V: TRBV9; size: -; length: 15; J: TRBJ1-3; CDR3: CASSTRGGSGNTIYF; DNA: TGTGCCAGCAGCACCAGGGGCGGCTCTGGAAACACCATATATTTT
D: -; V: TRBV27; size: few; length: 13; J: TRBJ1-2; CDR3: CASRNVANYGYTF; DNA: TGTGCCAGTCGCAACGTAGCTAACTATGGCTACACCTTC
D: -; V: TRBV20-1; size: -; length: 11; J: TRBJ1-5; CDR3: CSAGGDQPQHF; DNA: TGCAGTGCTGGCGGGGATCAGCCCCAGCATTTT
D: -; V: TRBV14; size: -; length: 16; J: TRBJ2-3; CDR3: CASSQGQGRRTDTQYF; DNA: TGTGCCAGCAGCCAAGGGCAGGGGAGACGGACAGATACGCAGTATTTT
D: TRBD1; V: TRBV11-3; size: -; length: 16; J: TRBJ2-5; CDR3: CASSSGQGVSLETQYF; DNA: TGTGCCAGCAGCTCGGGACAGGGGGTATCTCTGGAGACCCAGTACTTC
D: -; V: TRBV4-2; size: -; length: 16; J: TRBJ2-2; CDR3: CASSQDRGAGTGELFF; DNA: TGTGCCAGCAGCCAAGATCGGGGGGCGGGGACCGGGGAGCTGTTTTTT
D: -; V: TRBV3-1/TRBV3-2; size: once; length: 14; J: TRBJ1-5; CDR3: CASSQTQGNQPQHF; DNA: TGTGCCAGCAGCCAGACACAGGGCAATCAGCCCCAGCATTTT
D: -; V: TRBV29-1; size: -; length: 12; J: TRBJ1-1; CDR3: CSVGQGNTEAFF; DNA: TGCAGCGTTGGCCAGGGGAACACTGAAGCTTTCTTT
D: TRBD1; V: TRBV18; size: -; length: 14; J: TRBJ1-4; CDR3: CASSPGQGAEKLFF; DNA: TGTGCCAGCTCACCAGGACAGGGTGCCGAAAAACTGTTTTTT
D: -; V: TRBV9; size: -; length: 15; J: TRBJ1-2; CDR3: CASSPAGSLFGGYTF; DNA: TGTGCCAGCAGCCCCGCAGGATCCTTGTTTGGTGGCTACACCTTC
D: -; V: TRBV7-3; size: -; length: 10; J: TRBJ2-1; CDR3: CASSLPVPFF; DNA: TGTGCCAGCAGCCTTCCGGTCCCGTTCTTC
D: -; V: TRBV19; size: once; length: 13; J: TRBJ1-2; CDR3: CASSIDPSGGYTF; DNA: TGTGCCAGTAGTATAGATCCCAGCGGAGGCTACACCTTC
D: TRBD2; V: TRBV6-5; size: once; length: 16; J: TRBJ2-1; CDR3: CASSSSGTSGRNEQFF; DNA: TGTGCCAGCAGTTCCTCCGGGACTAGCGGGAGAAATGAGCAGTTCTTC
D: -; V: TRBV27; size: -; length: 15; J: TRBJ1-1; CDR3: CASSTEPTAGRGAFF; DNA: TGTGCCAGCAGCACAGAACCAACCGCAGGGCGCGGAGCTTTCTTT
D: TRBD1; V: TRBV27; size: -; length: 15; J: TRBJ2-1; CDR3: CASSLARTGHNEQFF; DNA: TGTGCCAGCAGTTTAGCCCGGACAGGCCACAATGAGCAGTTCTTC
D: TRBD2; V: TRBV5-1; size: -; length: 16; J: TRBJ2-3; CDR3: CASSLGTSGATDTQYF; DNA: TGCGCCAGCAGCTTGGGGACTAGCGGGGCGACAGATACGCAGTATTTT
D: TRBD1; V: TRBV27; size: -; length: 16; J: TRBJ1-2; CDR3: CASSKGQGNTNYGYTF; DNA: TGTGCCAGCAGTAAGGGACAGGGAAACACTAACTATGGCTACACCTTC
D: -; V: TRBV27; size: -; length: 12; J: TRBJ2-1; CDR3: CATKGANNEQFF; DNA: TGTGCCACCAAAGGAGCAAACAATGAGCAGTTCTTC
D: -; V: TRBV7-2; size: -; length: 15; J: TRBJ2-3; CDR3: CASSLGPAEADTQYF; DNA: TGTGCCAGCAGCCTAGGACCCGCAGAGGCAGATACGCAGTATTTT
D: TRBD1; V: TRBV30; size: many; length: 16; J: TRBJ2-2; CDR3: CAWSKNRGAGAGELFF; DNA: TGTGCCTGGAGCAAAAACAGGGGGGCAGGTGCCGGGGAGCTGTTTTTT
D: -; V: TRBV21-1; size: few; length: 16; J: TRBJ2-5; CDR3: CASSKAWDRGQETQYF; DNA: TGTGCCAGCAGCAAAGCGTGGGACAGGGGACAAGAGACCCAGTACTTC
D: -; V: TRBV12-5; size: -; length: 21; J: TRBJ1-2; CDR3: CASGLVRLGLVGAKSHYGYTF; DNA: TGTGCTAGTGGTTTGGTAAGGCTTGGGCTTGTTGGTGCCAAGAGTCACTATGGCTACACCTTC